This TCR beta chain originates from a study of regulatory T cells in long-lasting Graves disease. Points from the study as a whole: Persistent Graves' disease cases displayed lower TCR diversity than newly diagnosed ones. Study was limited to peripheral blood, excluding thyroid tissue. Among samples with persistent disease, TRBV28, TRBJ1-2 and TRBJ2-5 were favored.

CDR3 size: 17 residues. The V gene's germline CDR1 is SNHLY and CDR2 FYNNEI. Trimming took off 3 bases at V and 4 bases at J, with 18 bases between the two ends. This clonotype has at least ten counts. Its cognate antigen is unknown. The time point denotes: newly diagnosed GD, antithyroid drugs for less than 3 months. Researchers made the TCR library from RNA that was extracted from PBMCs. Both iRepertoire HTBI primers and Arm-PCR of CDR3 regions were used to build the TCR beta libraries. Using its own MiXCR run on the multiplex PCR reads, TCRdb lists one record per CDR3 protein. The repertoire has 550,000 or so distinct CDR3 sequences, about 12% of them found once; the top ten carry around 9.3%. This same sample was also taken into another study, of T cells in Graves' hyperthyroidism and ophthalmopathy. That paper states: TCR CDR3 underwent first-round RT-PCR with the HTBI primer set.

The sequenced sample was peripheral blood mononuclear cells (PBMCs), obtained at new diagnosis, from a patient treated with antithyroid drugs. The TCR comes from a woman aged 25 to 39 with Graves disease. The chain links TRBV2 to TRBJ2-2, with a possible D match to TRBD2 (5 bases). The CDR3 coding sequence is TGTGCCAGCAGTGAGTTTCCTAGCCCGGGTCCCACCGGGGAGCTGTTTTTT. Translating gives CASSEFPSPGPTGELFF.